These T cell receptor beta chains were read from a single sample in a study of shared clonotypes between healthy human individuals. Assay used: immunoSEQ multiplex PCR; TCRdb lists only in-frame clones, some missing. The repertoire holds about 480,000 clones, with 79% as singletons. Sequencing used PBMCs. The origin of the receptors is a woman in her thirties or forties in good health. Some clones in this sample may be carry-over from other donors' samples. CDR3s include the opening cysteine and the closing phenylalanine or tryptophan. The order of the fields is J gene, D gene, clone size, V gene, CDR3 protein, CDR3 DNA. D genes are given only for firm matches. The size entry is marked missing in some rows and otherwise reads once, few, many or a size class.

j_gene: TRBJ1-6
d_gene: TRBD1
abundance: -
v_gene: TRBV7-9
CDR3aa: CASSHYPGDRNSPLHF
CDR3nt: TGTGCCAGCAGCCATTACCCTGGGGACAGAAATTCACCCCTCCACTTT

j_gene: TRBJ2-3
d_gene: -
abundance: few
v_gene: TRBV7-8
CDR3aa: CASSPRGGEGGVTQYF
CDR3nt: TGTGCCAGCAGCCCCCGCGGAGGGGAAGGGGGTGTTACGCAGTATTTT

j_gene: TRBJ2-1
d_gene: TRBD2
abundance: -
v_gene: TRBV7-3
CDR3aa: CASSLNPGGAYNEQFF
CDR3nt: TGTGCCAGCAGCTTAAATCCGGGAGGGGCCTACAATGAGCAGTTCTTC

j_gene: TRBJ1-1
d_gene: -
abundance: once
v_gene: TRBV7-9
CDR3aa: CASSHPTLDWGVHTEAFF
CDR3nt: TGTGCCAGCAGTCACCCCACCCTAGACTGGGGGGTGCACACTGAAGCTTTCTTT

j_gene: TRBJ2-7
d_gene: TRBD2
abundance: -
v_gene: TRBV27
CDR3aa: CASSLRGGYGAAYEQYF
CDR3nt: TGTGCCAGCAGTTTACGGGGGGGTTACGGCGCTGCCTACGAGCAGTACTTC

j_gene: TRBJ2-5
d_gene: -
abundance: -
v_gene: TRBV18
CDR3aa: CASSPRKGTPQETQYF
CDR3nt: TGTGCCAGCTCACCAAGGAAGGGCACACCCCAAGAGACCCAGTACTTC

j_gene: TRBJ2-7
d_gene: -
abundance: -
v_gene: TRBV6-6
CDR3aa: CASRGTESYEQYF
CDR3nt: TGTGCCAGCCGGGGGACAGAGTCCTACGAGCAGTACTTC

j_gene: TRBJ2-2
d_gene: TRBD2
abundance: -
v_gene: TRBV19
CDR3aa: CASSIASSGRPNTGELFF
CDR3nt: TGTGCCAGTAGTATAGCTTCTAGCGGGAGGCCGAACACCGGGGAGCTGTTTTTT

j_gene: TRBJ2-1
d_gene: -
abundance: -
v_gene: TRBV5-1
CDR3aa: CASSLSLGRSYNEQFF
CDR3nt: TGCGCCAGCAGCTTGTCATTGGGACGCTCCTACAATGAGCAGTTCTTC

j_gene: TRBJ2-7
d_gene: -
abundance: -
v_gene: TRBV5-6
CDR3aa: CASSWGAYEQYF
CDR3nt: TGTGCCAGCAGCTGGGGGGCCTACGAGCAGTACTTC

j_gene: TRBJ1-2
d_gene: -
abundance: -
v_gene: TRBV4-1
CDR3aa: CASSQDRALYGYTF
CDR3nt: TGCGCCAGCAGCCAAGACAGGGCCCTATATGGCTACACCTTC

j_gene: TRBJ2-3
d_gene: TRBD2
abundance: -
v_gene: TRBV14
CDR3aa: CASSSRYGLAGTTDTQYF
CDR3nt: TGTGCCAGCAGCTCGCGATACGGACTAGCGGGAACCACAGATACGCAGTATTTT

j_gene: TRBJ2-1
d_gene: TRBD2
abundance: few
v_gene: TRBV7-9
CDR3aa: CASSPRGGSAYNEQFF
CDR3nt: TGTGCCAGCAGCCCGAGGGGCGGGAGTGCCTACAATGAGCAGTTCTTC

j_gene: TRBJ2-1
d_gene: -
abundance: -
v_gene: TRBV5-1
CDR3aa: CASSSLWGAGYYNEQFF
CDR3nt: TGCGCCAGCAGCTCCCTCTGGGGAGCAGGCTACTACAATGAGCAGTTCTTC

j_gene: TRBJ2-5
d_gene: -
abundance: -
v_gene: TRBV5-1
CDR3aa: CASSQPVGETQYF
CDR3nt: TGCGCCAGCAGCCAACCGGTCGGGGAGACCCAGTACTTC

j_gene: TRBJ1-5
d_gene: -
abundance: -
v_gene: TRBV27
CDR3aa: CASSLSSVGLHQPQHF
CDR3nt: TGTGCCAGCAGTTTATCGAGCGTGGGGCTGCATCAGCCCCAGCATTTT

j_gene: TRBJ1-3
d_gene: -
abundance: few
v_gene: TRBV30
CDR3aa: CAWSRLGSQGNTIYF
CDR3nt: TGTGCCTGGAGCCGCTTGGGGAGCCAAGGAAACACCATATATTTT

j_gene: TRBJ2-3
d_gene: -
abundance: -
v_gene: TRBV18
CDR3aa: CASSPPTDTQYF
CDR3nt: TGTGCCAGCTCACCACCCACAGATACGCAGTATTTT

j_gene: TRBJ2-7
d_gene: TRBD2
abundance: -
v_gene: TRBV5-1
CDR3aa: CASSLAPLLAGVNGEQYF
CDR3nt: TGCGCCAGCAGCTTGGCCCCTTTACTAGCGGGAGTTAATGGGGAGCAGTACTTC

j_gene: TRBJ1-5
d_gene: -
abundance: -
v_gene: TRBV10-2
CDR3aa: CASRATGDNQPQHF
CDR3nt: TGCGCCAGCAGGGCGACAGGAGACAATCAGCCCCAGCATTTT

j_gene: TRBJ2-6
d_gene: -
abundance: -
v_gene: TRBV6-6
CDR3aa: CASTPPRDSGANVLTF
CDR3nt: TGTGCCAGCACACCCCCCCGAGACTCTGGGGCCAACGTCCTGACTTTC

j_gene: TRBJ2-3
d_gene: TRBD2
abundance: -
v_gene: TRBV28
CDR3aa: CASGPGLAKLGTDTQYF
CDR3nt: TGTGCCAGCGGGCCGGGACTAGCGAAACTTGGCACAGATACGCAGTATTTT

j_gene: TRBJ1-5
d_gene: -
abundance: -
v_gene: TRBV19
CDR3aa: CASSTGTGQPQHF
CDR3nt: TGTGCCAGTAGTACTGGGACTGGGCAGCCCCAGCATTTT

j_gene: TRBJ2-6
d_gene: -
abundance: -
v_gene: TRBV5-6
CDR3aa: CASSLAWDPGANVLTF
CDR3nt: TGTGCCAGCAGCTTGGCTTGGGATCCTGGGGCCAACGTCCTGACTTTC

j_gene: TRBJ2-1
d_gene: -
abundance: many
v_gene: TRBV21-1
CDR3aa: CASSPFNSGDEQFF
CDR3nt: TGTGCCAGCAGCCCCTTTAATTCTGGGGATGAGCAGTTCTTC

j_gene: TRBJ1-1
d_gene: -
abundance: -
v_gene: TRBV28
CDR3aa: CASSSGQSFEAFF
CDR3nt: TGTGCCAGCAGCTCCGGACAGAGCTTTGAAGCTTTCTTT

j_gene: TRBJ2-1
d_gene: TRBD2
abundance: -
v_gene: TRBV7-3
CDR3aa: CASSSSGRGNEQFF
CDR3nt: TGTGCCAGCAGCTCCAGCGGGAGAGGAAATGAGCAGTTCTTC

j_gene: TRBJ1-1
d_gene: TRBD1
abundance: -
v_gene: TRBV5-1
CDR3aa: CASSLTMSAGGEAFF
CDR3nt: TGCGCCAGCAGCTTAACAATGTCGGCAGGGGGCGAGGCTTTCTTT

j_gene: TRBJ2-3
d_gene: -
abundance: -
v_gene: TRBV9
CDR3aa: CASSVAGPSDTQYF
CDR3nt: TGTGCCAGCAGCGTAGCGGGACCTTCAGATACGCAGTATTTT

j_gene: TRBJ1-2
d_gene: -
abundance: -
v_gene: TRBV18
CDR3aa: CASSPPGGNLYGYTF
CDR3nt: TGTGCCAGCTCACCACCGGGGGGGAACCTCTATGGCTACACCTTC

j_gene: TRBJ1-2
d_gene: -
abundance: -
v_gene: TRBV27
CDR3aa: CASSLSRASRTYTF
CDR3nt: TGTGCCAGCAGTTTATCCCGGGCCTCAAGGACTTACACCTTC

j_gene: TRBJ2-1
d_gene: TRBD2
abundance: -
v_gene: TRBV27
CDR3aa: CASSLSSGPGYEQFF
CDR3nt: TGTGCCAGCAGTTTAAGTAGCGGGCCTGGCTATGAGCAGTTCTTC

j_gene: TRBJ2-5
d_gene: -
abundance: -
v_gene: TRBV21-1
CDR3aa: CASSVVRKETQYF
CDR3nt: TGTGCCAGCAGCGTTGTGAGAAAAGAGACCCAGTACTTC

j_gene: TRBJ1-2
d_gene: TRBD1
abundance: -
v_gene: TRBV19
CDR3aa: CASNLGQDNYGYTF
CDR3nt: TGTGCCAGTAACCTAGGACAGGATAACTATGGCTACACCTTC

j_gene: TRBJ1-1
d_gene: -
abundance: few
v_gene: TRBV6-6
CDR3aa: CASRRGGRNTEAFF
CDR3nt: TGTGCCAGCAGGCGGGGGGGGCGGAACACTGAAGCTTTCTTT

j_gene: TRBJ2-7
d_gene: -
abundance: -
v_gene: TRBV11-2
CDR3aa: CASSFLRYSPYEQYF
CDR3nt: TGTGCCAGCAGTTTCCTCCGCTACTCACCCTACGAGCAGTACTTC

j_gene: TRBJ1-5
d_gene: -
abundance: -
v_gene: TRBV16
CDR3aa: CASSPPNRDSNQPQHF
CDR3nt: TGTGCCAGCAGCCCACCAAACAGGGATAGCAATCAGCCCCAGCATTTT

j_gene: TRBJ2-7
d_gene: -
abundance: -
v_gene: TRBV5-1
CDR3aa: CASSLADKQDGIRF
CDR3nt: TGCGCCAGCAGCTTGGCCGACAAACAGGATGGGATTAGGTTC

j_gene: TRBJ2-1
d_gene: -
abundance: -
v_gene: TRBV28
CDR3aa: CASSRDRSYNEQFF
CDR3nt: TGTGCCAGCTCTCGAGACAGATCGTACAATGAGCAGTTCTTC

j_gene: TRBJ2-3
d_gene: -
abundance: -
v_gene: TRBV5-4
CDR3aa: CASSLAGSDTQYF
CDR3nt: TGTGCCAGCAGCTTGGCCGGGTCAGATACGCAGTATTTT

j_gene: TRBJ1-5
d_gene: -
abundance: -
v_gene: TRBV28
CDR3aa: CASSSGQRGNQPQHF
CDR3nt: TGTGCCAGCAGTTCCGGACAACGGGGGAATCAGCCCCAGCATTTT

j_gene: TRBJ1-2
d_gene: -
abundance: once
v_gene: TRBV19
CDR3aa: CASSIQPGANYGYTF
CDR3nt: TGTGCCAGTAGTATCCAACCGGGGGCTAACTATGGCTACACCTTC

j_gene: TRBJ2-5
d_gene: TRBD1
abundance: -
v_gene: TRBV6-1
CDR3aa: CASRWDRGSGTQYF
CDR3nt: TGTGCCAGCAGATGGGACAGGGGAAGCGGGACCCAGTACTTC

j_gene: TRBJ2-1
d_gene: TRBD2
abundance: once
v_gene: TRBV5-4
CDR3aa: CASSLTSEISNEQFF
CDR3nt: TGTGCCAGCAGCCTGACTAGCGAGATTTCTAATGAGCAGTTCTTC

j_gene: TRBJ2-1
d_gene: TRBD1
abundance: -
v_gene: TRBV19
CDR3aa: CASTLGTGLGAYNEQFF
CDR3nt: TGTGCCAGTACCCTCGGGACAGGGTTAGGGGCCTACAATGAGCAGTTCTTC

j_gene: TRBJ2-1
d_gene: TRBD2
abundance: few
v_gene: TRBV9
CDR3aa: CASTGTSGTSYNEQFF
CDR3nt: TGTGCCAGCACCGGGACTAGCGGGACCTCCTACAATGAGCAGTTCTTC

j_gene: TRBJ2-2
d_gene: -
abundance: once
v_gene: TRBV28
CDR3aa: CASSRPTRGATGELFF
CDR3nt: TGTGCCAGCAGTCGGCCGACAAGGGGTGCCACCGGGGAGCTGTTTTTT

j_gene: TRBJ2-2
d_gene: -
abundance: -
v_gene: TRBV5-4
CDR3aa: CASSFVENTGELFF
CDR3nt: TGTGCCAGCAGCTTTGTAGAGAACACCGGGGAGCTGTTTTTT

j_gene: TRBJ2-2
d_gene: -
abundance: -
v_gene: TRBV27
CDR3aa: CASSLLATGELFF
CDR3nt: TGTGCCAGCAGTTTATTGGCCACCGGGGAGCTGTTTTTT

j_gene: TRBJ2-1
d_gene: TRBD1
abundance: -
v_gene: TRBV9
CDR3aa: CASSPRGGLTIRGNEQFF
CDR3nt: TGTGCCAGCAGCCCGCGAGGGGGCTTAACTATTCGCGGGAATGAGCAGTTCTTC

j_gene: TRBJ2-7
d_gene: -
abundance: -
v_gene: TRBV11-2
CDR3aa: CASSLEHLHYEQYF
CDR3nt: TGTGCCAGCAGCTTAGAACACCTCCACTACGAGCAGTACTTC

j_gene: TRBJ1-1
d_gene: TRBD1
abundance: few
v_gene: TRBV5-4
CDR3aa: CRTKDRGMNTEAFF
CDR3nt: TGTCGGACAAAAGACAGGGGCATGAACACTGAAGCTTTCTTT

j_gene: TRBJ2-2
d_gene: TRBD2
abundance: -
v_gene: TRBV30
CDR3aa: CAWSLGLAGGTGELFF
CDR3nt: TGTGCCTGGAGTCTGGGACTAGCGGGAGGTACCGGGGAGCTGTTTTTT